The rows below give T cell receptor beta chains drawn from one sample of a study of T cell responses to AZD1222 COVID-19 vaccine. Using immunoSEQ multiplex PCR, the repertoire was profiled, and TCRdb retains in-frame clones only, with some absent. The sample comprises about 200,000 clones, roughly 92% of which are singletons, and 1% to 1.5% rests with the top ten. The sample consisted of peripheral blood, taken on day 0 of AZD1222 vaccination. The receptors were gathered from an adult in good health. Both conserved end residues are trimmed from each CDR3. A D gene is named only where the DNA matches it firmly.

>TRBD1|TRBV6-5|11
ASSRDSNYGYT
>TRBD2|TRBV2|15
ASSHNSGGASWNEQF
>-|TRBV19|13
ASRLSGVMNTEAF
>TRBD1|TRBV7-2|13
ASSATSGTGKGYT
>-|TRBV5-5|12
ASSLETGYQPQH
>-|TRBV6-5|12
ASSNTGNNSPLH
>-|TRBV18|12
ASSPRQHDSPLH
>-|TRBV27|11
ASSFYSGYEQY
>-|TRBV7-9|12
ASSSIGGHTEAF
>TRBD2|TRBV6-4|17
ASSDSSNPPRGGYNEQF
>-|TRBV6-4|15
ASSPFYGPGGQDEQF
>-|TRBV7-2|14
ASSSPPGQRKETQY
>TRBD2|TRBV11-2|13
ASGNRLAGGNEQF
>-|TRBV19|11
ASGRDGYDEQF
>-|TRBV5-1|12
ASSWRSSNTEAF
>-|TRBV19|13
ASPREDRRGETQY
>-|TRBV6-5|10
ASSPGPAVAF
>-|TRBV11-2|10
ASSREREGYT
>-|TRBV20-1|11
SASAERTGELF
>TRBD1|TRBV19|12
ASSEGQGNYGYT
>TRBD2|TRBV5-1|13
ASSVTSGGADTQY
>-|TRBV5-4|13
ASRHDRRANYGYT
>TRBD2|TRBV10-3|13
AISERGGASYEQY
>TRBD1|TRBV2|12
ASSATGVGEKLF
>-|TRBV3-1/TRBV3-2|10
ASSQDRGRRF
>TRBD1|TRBV28|13
ASSFYRGRMETQY
>-|TRBV6-5|11
ASSYAGSYGYT
>-|TRBV2|13
ASSDTGKTYNEQF
>-|TRBV6-5|10
ASSYSGYGYT
>TRBD1|TRBV12-3/TRBV12-4|11
ASGGQGGYEQY
>-|TRBV5-8|9
ASSLYGEQF
>-|TRBV6-6|12
ASSYRPERTGYT
>TRBD1|TRBV24-1|14
ATSDLPGTGSHGYT
>-|TRBV3-1/TRBV3-2|13
ASSPTGQPLNEQF
>-|TRBV15|15
ATSRDRATVSSYEQY
>TRBD2|TRBV7-2|14
ASRTMQRGGRETQY
>-|TRBV18|17
ASSPGQGQAGGLYNEQF
>-|TRBV2|13
ASRDRSSYNSPLH
>-|TRBV5-1|14
ASSLVEQGTYNEQF
>TRBD2|TRBV7-3|10
ASSLPGGLQY
>-|TRBV7-2|13
ASNLGGHSGNTIY
>-|TRBV7-9|14
ASSPRDSGYNSPLH
>-|TRBV6-5|13
ASRNQGWRNQPQH
>TRBD1|TRBV4-1|17
ASSTTPPDRGRTNNEQF
>TRBD1|TRBV7-9|14
ASSLKPGQGTYGYT
>-|TRBV13|12
ASSLGGYSYEQY